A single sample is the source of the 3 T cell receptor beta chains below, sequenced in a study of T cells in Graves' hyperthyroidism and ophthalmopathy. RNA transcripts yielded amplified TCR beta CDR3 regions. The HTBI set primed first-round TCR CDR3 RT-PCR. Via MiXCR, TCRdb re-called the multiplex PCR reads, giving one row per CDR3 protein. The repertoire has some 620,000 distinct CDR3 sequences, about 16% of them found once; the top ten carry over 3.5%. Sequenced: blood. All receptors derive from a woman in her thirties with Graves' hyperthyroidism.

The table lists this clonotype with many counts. CDR3: CASSLPGSGANVLTF. The CDR3 DNA reads as TGTGCCAGCAGTTTGCCCGGGTCTGGGGCCAACGTCCTGACTTTC. The V gene is TRBV28, the J gene TRBJ2-6, with D hard to call. The CDR3 has 15 amino acids. The V and J ends lost 3 bases and 1 base respectively, with 7 bases between them. Looked up from germline, CDR1 is MDHEN and CDR2 is SYDVKM.

The CDR3 protein is CASSPETGAYEQYF. In DNA form, the CDR3 reads TGTGCCAGCTCACCTGAGACAGGGGCCTACGAGCAGTACTTC. The genes are TRBV18 and TRBJ2-7; the match to TRBD1 covers 8 bases. The CDR3 has 14 amino acids. In germline, CDR1 is KGHSH, CDR2 LQKENI. The junction had 3 bases not matched to a gene; V was cut back by 3 bases and J by 2 bases.

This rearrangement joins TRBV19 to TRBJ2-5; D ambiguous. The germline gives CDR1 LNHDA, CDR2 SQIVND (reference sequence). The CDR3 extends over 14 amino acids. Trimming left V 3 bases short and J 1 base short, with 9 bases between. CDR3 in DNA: TGTGCCAGTAGTATCTCGGCGGTCCAAGAGACCCAGTACTTC. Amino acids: CASSISAVQETQYF.